These 5 T cell receptor beta chains came from one sample sequenced in a study of blood T cell repertoires in COVID-19. Here immunoSEQ multiplex PCR was the method, and the copy in TCRdb shows in-frame clones only, minus some. The sample lists approximately 44,000 clones, 86% occurring once. Sequenced sample: peripheral blood. All receptors come from a man in his fifties or sixties with active COVID-19.

A single count supports this clone. This chain uses TRBV2 with TRBJ1-3; maybe TRBD1 (6 bases). V lost 3 bases to trimming and J lost 2 bases, with 23 bases between them. In germline, CDR1 is SNHLY, CDR2 FYNNEI. The CDR3 totals 19 residues. CDR3 coding DNA: TGTGCCAGCAGTGAGGTGACAGGTAGCCTTCACTACCCTGGAAACACCATATATTTT. This encodes CASSEVTGSLHYPGNTIYF.

This clone was seen once. The rearrangement uses TRBV7-9 and TRBJ2-5, with 10 bases matching TRBD2. With 7 bases clipped from V and 0 bases from J, the junction kept 5 bases outside the gene matches. The CDR3 contains 15 residues. Germline V CDR1 and CDR2: SEHNR, FQNEAQ (reference sequence). CDR3 nucleotides: TGTGCCAGCACCGTAGCGGGAGGTAACCAAGAGACCCAGTACTTC. It encodes CASTVAGGNQETQYF.

The chain uses TRBV27 and TRBJ2-7; 8 bases are shared with TRBD1. CDR1 is MNHEY and CDR2 is SMNVEV in the germline V gene (reference sequence). V was clipped by 4 bases and J by 7 bases; unmatched bases: 9. The CDR3 spans 14 residues. DNA for the CDR3: TGTGCCAGCAGTTCCCCAGGGGGCCACGGGGAGCAGTACTTC. Its translation is CASSSPGGHGEQYF.

By share, this clone counts as medium-sized. V gene TRBV10-3 combines with J gene TRBJ2-7; TRBD2 matches 9 bases. The CDR3 is 15 residues long. CDR1 is ENHRY and CDR2 is SYGVKD in the germline V gene. The ends lost 2 bases at V and 1 base at J; junction bases unmatched: 3. CDR3 protein: CAISERAGGSYEQYF. CDR3 nucleotide sequence: TGTGCCATCAGTGAGCGAGCGGGAGGATCCTACGAGCAGTACTTC.

The chain carries TRBV3-1 (or the pseudogene TRBV3-2) and TRBJ2-2; weak D call: TRBD1 (6 bases). Germline-derived CDR1 and CDR2 are LGHDT and YNNKEL (reference sequence). The germline V and J ends were trimmed by 1 base and 1 base, with 7 bases remaining between them. The CDR3 consists of 15 residues. This CDR3 is CASSQGGRNTGELFF. As DNA, the CDR3 is TGTGCCAGCAGCCAAGGGGGGCGGAACACCGGGGAGCTGTTTTTT.